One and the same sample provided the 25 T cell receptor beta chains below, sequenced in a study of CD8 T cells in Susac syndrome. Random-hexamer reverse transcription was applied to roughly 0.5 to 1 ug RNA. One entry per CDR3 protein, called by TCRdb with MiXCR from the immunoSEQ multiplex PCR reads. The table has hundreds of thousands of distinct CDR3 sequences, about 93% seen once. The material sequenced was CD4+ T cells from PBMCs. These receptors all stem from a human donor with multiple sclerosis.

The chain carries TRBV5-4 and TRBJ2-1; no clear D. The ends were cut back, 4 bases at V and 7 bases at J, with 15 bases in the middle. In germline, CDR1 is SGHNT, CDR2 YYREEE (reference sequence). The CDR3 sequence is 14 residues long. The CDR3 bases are TGTGCCAGCAGCCCCCCCCGCGCTAAAAATGAGCAGTTCTTC. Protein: CASSPPRAKNEQFF.

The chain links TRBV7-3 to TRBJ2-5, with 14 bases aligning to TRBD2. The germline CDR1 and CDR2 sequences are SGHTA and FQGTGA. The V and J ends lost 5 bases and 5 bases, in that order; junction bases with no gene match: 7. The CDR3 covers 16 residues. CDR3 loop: CASSRGTSGSGETQYF. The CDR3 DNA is TGTGCCAGCAGCCGCGGGACTAGCGGGAGTGGGGAGACCCAGTACTTC.

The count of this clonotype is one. CDR3 amino acids: CSGGGLPGSYNEQFF. The CDR3 nucleotides are TGCAGCGGGGGGGGGCTCCCGGGCTCCTACAATGAGCAGTTCTTC. This rearrangement joins TRBV29-1 to TRBJ2-1; a possible D gene is TRBD2 (7 bases). The CDR3 has 15 residues. Trimming cost V 7 bases and J 0 bases, with 16 bases left between them. Germline assignment: CDR1 SQVTM and CDR2 ANQGSEA.

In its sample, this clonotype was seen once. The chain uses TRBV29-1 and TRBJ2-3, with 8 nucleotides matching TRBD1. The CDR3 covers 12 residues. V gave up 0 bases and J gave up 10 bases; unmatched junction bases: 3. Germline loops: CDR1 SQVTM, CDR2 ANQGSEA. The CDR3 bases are TGCAGCGTTGAAGATCGGGACAGGCCGCAGTATTTT. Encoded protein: CSVEDRDRPQYF.

The CDR3 loop is CASSQEASGYYEQYF. The CDR3, as DNA: TGTGCCAGCAGCCAAGAGGCTAGCGGGTACTACGAGCAGTACTTC. The chain joins TRBV14 to TRBJ2-7; 8 bases map to TRBD2. The CDR3 extends over 15 amino acids. The germline V gene has CDR1 SGHDN and CDR2 FVKESK. Unmatched junction bases numbered 4, after V lost 0 bases and J lost 3 bases.

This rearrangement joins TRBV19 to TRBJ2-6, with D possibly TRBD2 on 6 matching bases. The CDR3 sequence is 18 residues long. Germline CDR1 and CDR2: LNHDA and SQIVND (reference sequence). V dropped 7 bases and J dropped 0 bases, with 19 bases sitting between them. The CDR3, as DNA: TGTGCCAGTACTTCAACCTGGGCCGGGAGCTCTGGGGCCAACGTCCTGACTTTC. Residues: CASTSTWAGSSGANVLTF.

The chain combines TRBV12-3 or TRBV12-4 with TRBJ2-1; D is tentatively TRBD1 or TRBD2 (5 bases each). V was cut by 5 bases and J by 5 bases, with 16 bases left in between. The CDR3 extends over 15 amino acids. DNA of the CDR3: TGTGCCAGCAGTATCCGGGACCGCCCCAACAATGAGCAGTTCTTC. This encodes CASSIRDRPNNEQFF.

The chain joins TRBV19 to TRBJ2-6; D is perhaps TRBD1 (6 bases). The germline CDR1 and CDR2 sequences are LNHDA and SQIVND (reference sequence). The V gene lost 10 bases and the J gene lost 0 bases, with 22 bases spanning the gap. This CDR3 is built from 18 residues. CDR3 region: CATPWGPYEDSGANVLTF. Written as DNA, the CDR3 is TGTGCCACCCCGTGGGGGCCCTACGAAGACTCTGGGGCCAACGTCCTGACTTTC.

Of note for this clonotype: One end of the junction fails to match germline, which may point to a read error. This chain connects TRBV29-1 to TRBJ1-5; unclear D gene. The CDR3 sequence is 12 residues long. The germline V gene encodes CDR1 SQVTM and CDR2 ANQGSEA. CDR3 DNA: TGCAGCGTATCAGATAGCTATCAGCCCCAGCATTTT. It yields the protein CSVSDSYQPQHF.

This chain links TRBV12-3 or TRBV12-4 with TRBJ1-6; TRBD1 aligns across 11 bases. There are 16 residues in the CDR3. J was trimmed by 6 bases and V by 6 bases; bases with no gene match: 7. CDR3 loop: CASSPDRGLGNSPLHF. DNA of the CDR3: TGTGCCAGCAGCCCGGACAGGGGGCTAGGTAATTCACCCCTCCACTTT.

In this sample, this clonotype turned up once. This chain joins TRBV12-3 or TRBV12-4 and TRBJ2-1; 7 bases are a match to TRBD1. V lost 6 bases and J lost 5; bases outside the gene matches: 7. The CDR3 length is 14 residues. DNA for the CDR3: TGTGCCAGCAGCTCCAGGGACAGCGACAATGAGCAGTTCTTC. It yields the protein CASSSRDSDNEQFF.

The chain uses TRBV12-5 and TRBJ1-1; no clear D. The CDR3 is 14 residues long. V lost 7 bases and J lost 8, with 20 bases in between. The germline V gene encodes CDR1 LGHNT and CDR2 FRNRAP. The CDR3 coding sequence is TGTGCTAGTGCTCCCAGGAACTCGGCCTCAGAAGCTTTCTTT. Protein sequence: CASAPRNSASEAFF.

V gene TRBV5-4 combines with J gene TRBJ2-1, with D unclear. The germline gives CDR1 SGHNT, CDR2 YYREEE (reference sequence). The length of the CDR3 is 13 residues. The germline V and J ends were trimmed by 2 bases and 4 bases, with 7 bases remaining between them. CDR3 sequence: CASSFEVYNEQFF. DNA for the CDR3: TGTGCCAGCAGCTTCGAGGTTTACAATGAGCAGTTCTTC.

As DNA, the CDR3 is TGTGCCAGCAGCTTAGTGGGACTCGCCACCGGGGAGCTGTTTTTT. This gives the protein CASSLVGLATGELFF. The rearrangement links TRBV11-3 to TRBJ2-2; TRBD2 is a possible D gene (6 bases). The CDR3 has 15 amino acids. Per germline, CDR1 SGHNT and CDR2 YENEEA. The ends were cut back, 1 base at V and 4 bases at J, with 10 bases in the middle.

The CDR3, as DNA: TGTGCCAGCTCACCTTCGGCCGGACAGCAGTTCTTC. Its translation: CASSPSAGQQFF. This chain links TRBV18 with TRBJ2-1, with D unresolved. Trimming cost V 3 bases and J 11 bases, with 11 bases left between them. The germline V gene has CDR1 KGHSH and CDR2 LQKENI. The CDR3 consists of 12 residues.

The CDR3: CASRFGVNNEQYF. CDR3 bases: TGTGCCAGCAGGTTTGGGGTTAACAACGAGCAGTACTTC. The chain has TRBV6-5 and TRBJ2-7; no firm D call. The CDR3 runs to 13 residues. CDR1 is MNHEY and CDR2 is SVGAGI in the germline V gene. Trimming cost V 6 bases and J 5 bases, with 14 bases left between them.

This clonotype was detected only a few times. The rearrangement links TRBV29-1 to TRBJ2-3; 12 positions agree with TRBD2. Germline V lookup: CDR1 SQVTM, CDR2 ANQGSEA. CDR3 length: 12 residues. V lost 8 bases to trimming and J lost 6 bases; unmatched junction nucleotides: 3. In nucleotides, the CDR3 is TGCAGCTCGACTAGCGGGAGTGATACGCAGTATTTT. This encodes CSSTSGSDTQYF.

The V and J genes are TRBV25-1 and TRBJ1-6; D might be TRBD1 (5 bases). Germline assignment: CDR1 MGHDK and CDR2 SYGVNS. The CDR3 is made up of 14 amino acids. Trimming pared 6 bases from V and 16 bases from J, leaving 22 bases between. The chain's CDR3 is CASSENRGPRRLHF. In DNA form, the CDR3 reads TGTGCCAGCAGCGAAAACCGGGGCCCCCGTCGTCTCCACTTT.

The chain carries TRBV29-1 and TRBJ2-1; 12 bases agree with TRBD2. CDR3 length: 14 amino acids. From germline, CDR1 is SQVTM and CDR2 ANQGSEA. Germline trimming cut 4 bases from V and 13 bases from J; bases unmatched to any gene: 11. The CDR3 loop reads CSVGSTSGGQIQFF. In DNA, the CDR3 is TGCAGCGTTGGATCGACTAGCGGGGGCCAAATTCAGTTCTTC.

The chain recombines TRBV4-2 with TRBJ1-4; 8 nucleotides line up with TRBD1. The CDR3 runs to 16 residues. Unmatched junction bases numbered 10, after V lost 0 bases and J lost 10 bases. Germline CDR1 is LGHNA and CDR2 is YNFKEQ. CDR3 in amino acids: CASSQDTTQGAGKLFF. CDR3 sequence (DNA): TGTGCCAGCAGCCAAGACACGACCCAGGGGGCTGGAAAACTGTTTTTT.

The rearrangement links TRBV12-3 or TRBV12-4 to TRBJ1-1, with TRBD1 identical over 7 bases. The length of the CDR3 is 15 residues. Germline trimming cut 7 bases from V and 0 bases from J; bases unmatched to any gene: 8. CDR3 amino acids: CASTRDSTMNTEAFF. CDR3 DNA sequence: TGTGCCAGCACTCGGGACAGTACTATGAACACTGAAGCTTTCTTT.

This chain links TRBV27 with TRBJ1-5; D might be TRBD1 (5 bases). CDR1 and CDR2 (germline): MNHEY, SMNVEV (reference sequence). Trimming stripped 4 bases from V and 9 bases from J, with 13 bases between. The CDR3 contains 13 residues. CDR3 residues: CASSSSRGWPQHF. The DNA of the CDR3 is TGTGCCAGCAGTTCCTCCCGGGGGTGGCCCCAGCATTTT.

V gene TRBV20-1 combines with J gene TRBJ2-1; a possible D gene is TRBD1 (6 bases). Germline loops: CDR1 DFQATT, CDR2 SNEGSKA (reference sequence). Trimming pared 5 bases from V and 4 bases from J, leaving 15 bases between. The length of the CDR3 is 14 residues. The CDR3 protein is CSAARDTIYNEQFF. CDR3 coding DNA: TGCAGTGCTGCCCGGGACACTATTTACAATGAGCAGTTCTTC.

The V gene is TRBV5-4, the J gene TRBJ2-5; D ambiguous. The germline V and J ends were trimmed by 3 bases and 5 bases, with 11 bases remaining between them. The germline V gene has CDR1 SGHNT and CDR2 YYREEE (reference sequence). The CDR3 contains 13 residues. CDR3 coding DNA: TGTGCCAGCAGCTCACCTGTTGTGGAGACCCAGTACTTC. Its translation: CASSSPVVETQYF.

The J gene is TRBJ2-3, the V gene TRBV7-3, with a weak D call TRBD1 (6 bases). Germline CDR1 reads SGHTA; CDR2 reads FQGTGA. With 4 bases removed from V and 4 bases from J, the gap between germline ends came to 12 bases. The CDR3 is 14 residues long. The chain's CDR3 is CASSSGGPADTQYF. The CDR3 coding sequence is TGTGCCAGCAGCTCTGGGGGCCCTGCAGATACGCAGTATTTT. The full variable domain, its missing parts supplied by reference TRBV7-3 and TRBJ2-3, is GAGVSQTPSNKVTEKGKYVELRCDPISGHTALYWYRQSLGQGPEFLIYFQGTGAADDSGLPNDRFFAVRPEGSVSTLKIQRTERGDSAVYLCASSSGGPADTQYFGPGTRLTVL.